Sequencing of this T cell receptor (beta chain) was carried out in a study of T cell responses to AZD1222 COVID-19 vaccine. Broader study findings: Only 5 or 6 AZD1222 recipients tested seropositive at baseline.

Turning to this clone: Its antigen is unknown.

Between the trimmed V and J ends, which lost 3 bases and 9 bases, there was a span of 9 bases. This CDR3 region has 13 residues. Clones were read by immunoSEQ multiplex PCR, and TCRdb kept only the in-frame ones, dropping some. The repertoire holds more than 150,000 clones, 85% to 90% seen once, with under 6.5% in the top ten. This specimen consisted of peripheral blood, obtained on day 0 of AZD1222 vaccination. The chain combines TRBV12-3 or TRBV12-4 with TRBJ1-6; tentatively, D is TRBD1 (5 bases). This sequence was found in an adult in good health. The CDR3 sequence: CASSFQGTSPLHF. In nucleotides, the CDR3 is TGTGCCAGCAGTTTCCAGGGAACTTCACCCCTCCACTTT.